What follows are 6 T cell receptor beta chains derived from one specimen sequenced in a study of blood T cell repertoires in COVID-19. Sequencing used immunoSEQ multiplex PCR; TCRdb keeps in-frame clones, though not all of them. The data hold under 30,000 clones, with 89% observed a single time. The sample consisted of peripheral blood. These TCRs come from a human donor in a cohort sampled during active COVID-19.

This chain connects TRBV30 to TRBJ2-7, with TRBD1 matching 7 bases. J gave up 1 base and V 4 bases, and 1 base lay outside the gene matches. Germline V gene lookup returns CDR1 GTSNPN and CDR2 SVGIG (reference sequence). The CDR3 has 12 residues. CDR3 bases: TGTGCCTGGAAGACAGGGTCCTACGAGCAGTACTTC. This translates into CAWKTGSYEQYF. The full variable domain, rest sourced from reference TRBV30 and TRBJ2-7, is SQTIHQWPATLVQPVGSPLSLECTVEGTSNPNLYWYRQAAGRGLQLLFYSVGIGQISSEVPQNLSASRPQDRQFILSSKKLLLSDSGFYLCAWKTGSYEQYFGPGTRLTVT.

For the CDR3, the DNA is TGTGCCAGCAGTCGGAGTAGCACAGATACGCAGTATTTT. Translation gives CASSRSSTDTQYF. This rearrangement joins TRBV6-4 to TRBJ2-3; D is ambiguous. CDR3 size: 13 residues. With 5 bases removed from V and 0 bases from J, the gap between germline ends came to 6 bases. Per the germline V gene, CDR1 is MRHNA and CDR2 is SNTAGT.

The chain recombines TRBV12-5 with TRBJ1-5; D ambiguous. The CDR3 is 11 amino acids. Germline V gives CDR1 LGHNT, CDR2 FRNRAP. V was clipped by 5 bases and J by 5 bases, with 4 bases between them. The CDR3, as DNA: TGTGCTAGTGGTCCTTATCAGCCCCAGCATTTT. It is translated as CASGPYQPQHF.

J is TRBJ2-2 and V is TRBV5-1, with 12 bases lining up with TRBD1. The trim removed 4 bases at V and 6 bases at J, leaving 4 bases unmatched. The CDR3 contains 15 residues. Germline CDR1 SGHRS, CDR2 YFSETQ. The CDR3 sequence is CASSPGTGGSGELFF. CDR3 nucleotides: TGCGCCAGCAGCCCCGGGACAGGGGGCTCCGGGGAGCTGTTTTTT.

The chain links TRBV3-1 (or the pseudogene TRBV3-2) to TRBJ2-2; 7 bases are a match to TRBD2. The CDR3 extends over 15 amino acids. Losses at the gene ends were 3 bases for V and 7 bases for J; bases not matched to a gene: 8. CDR1 and CDR2 (germline): LGHDT, YNNKEL (reference sequence). The CDR3 region is CASSHRGGHGGELFF. In DNA form, the CDR3 reads TGTGCCAGCAGCCATCGGGGAGGGCACGGCGGGGAGCTGTTTTTT.

By frequency in the sample, this clone is medium-sized (0.01 to 0.1%). This chain links TRBV7-2 with TRBJ1-2, with unresolved D. Germline CDR1 reads SGHTA; CDR2 reads FQGNSA. The CDR3 totals 12 residues. Trimming cost V 0 bases and J 8 bases, with 7 bases left between them. This chain's CDR3 is CASSLAGGGYTF. The CDR3 bases are TGTGCCAGCAGCTTAGCGGGAGGGGGCTACACCTTC.